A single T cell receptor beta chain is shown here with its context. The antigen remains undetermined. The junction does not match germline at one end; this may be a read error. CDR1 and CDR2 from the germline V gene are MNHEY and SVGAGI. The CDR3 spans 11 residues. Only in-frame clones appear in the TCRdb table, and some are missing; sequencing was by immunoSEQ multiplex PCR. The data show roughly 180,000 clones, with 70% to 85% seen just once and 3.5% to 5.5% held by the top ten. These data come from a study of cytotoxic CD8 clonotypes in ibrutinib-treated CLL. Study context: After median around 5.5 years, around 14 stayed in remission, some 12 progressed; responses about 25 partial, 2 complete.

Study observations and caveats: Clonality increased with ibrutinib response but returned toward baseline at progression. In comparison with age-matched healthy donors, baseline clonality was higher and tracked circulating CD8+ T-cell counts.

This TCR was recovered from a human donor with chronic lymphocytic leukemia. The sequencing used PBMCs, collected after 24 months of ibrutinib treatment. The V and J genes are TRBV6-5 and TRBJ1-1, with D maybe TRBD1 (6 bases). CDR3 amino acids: CASVVRQGSPF. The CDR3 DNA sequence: TGTGCCAGTGTCGTGCGGCAGGGGAGCCCCTTT.